The rows below give T cell receptor beta chains drawn from one sample of a study of T-cell reconstitution after alpha-beta-depleted transplantation in children. Each CDR3 protein is one row after TCRdb ran MiXCR on the PCR reads. Among fewer than 250,000 distinct CDR3 sequences, 17% were seen once, and the ten largest hold approximately 40%. The starting material was PBMCs, mostly from graft donor cells, obtained 360 days after TCRalphabeta/CD19-depleted stem cell transplant. These TCRs come from a male patient under 10 years old who had a stem cell transplant for acute lymphoblastic leukemia, so the T cells may come from the graft donor. The CDR3 runs from the conserved cysteine through the conserved F or W. The order of the fields is D gene, clone size, V gene, CDR3 length, J gene, CDR3 protein, CDR3 DNA. The D gene is left open where the match is weak. The listing skips clone size in some rows; elsewhere it reads once, few, many or a size class.

>-|-|TRBV7-2|14|TRBJ2-5
CASSQDRGHKTQYF
TGTGCCAGCAGCCAGGATCGAGGGCACAAGACCCAGTACTTC
>-|many|TRBV12-3/TRBV12-4|12|TRBJ2-5
CASSLSQETQYF
TGTGCCAGCAGTTTGTCTCAAGAGACCCAGTACTTC
>TRBD1|few|TRBV15|19|TRBJ1-4
CATSREGQGARGGNEKLFF
TGTGCCACCAGCAGGGAAGGACAGGGGGCGAGGGGTGGAAATGAAAAACTGTTTTTT
>-|many|TRBV3-1|11|TRBJ2-5
CASSQRETQYF
TGTGCCAGCAGCCAACGAGAGACCCAGTACTTC
>-|-|TRBV18|15|TRBJ2-7
CASSSSGTRPYEQYF
TGTGCCAGCTCATCCTCCGGGACCCGACCCTACGAGCAGTACTTC
>-|few|TRBV5-1|13|TRBJ1-2
CASSIDKNYGYTF
TGCGCCAGCAGCATCGACAAGAACTATGGCTACACCTTC
>-|few|TRBV13|17|TRBJ2-3
CASSQVKGEIGTDTQYF
TGTGCCAGCAGCCAAGTTAAAGGGGAGATCGGCACAGATACGCAGTATTTT
>TRBD2|-|TRBV27|15|TRBJ2-7
CASSLLAASSYEQYF
TGTGCCAGCAGTCTCCTAGCGGCTAGCTCTTACGAGCAGTACTTC
>-|-|TRBV7-9|16|TRBJ1-4
CASSLSQGGGNEKLFF
TGTGCCAGCAGCCTATCGCAGGGAGGCGGTAATGAAAAACTGTTTTTT
>-|few|TRBV27|15|TRBJ2-3
CASSLSNGGTDTQYF
TGTGCCAGCAGTTTATCGAACGGGGGAACAGATACGCAGTATTTT
>-|-|TRBV5-1|13|TRBJ1-2
CASSSGTGFGYTF
TGCGCCAGCAGCTCAGGGACGGGCTTTGGCTACACCTTC
>TRBD1|-|TRBV11-2|16|TRBJ1-2
CASSPGQGTPSYGYTF
TGTGCCAGCAGCCCAGGACAGGGGACCCCCTCATATGGCTACACCTTC
>-|-|TRBV7-9|14|TRBJ2-2
CASSLARVAGELFF
TGTGCCAGCAGCTTAGCCAGGGTCGCCGGGGAGCTGTTTTTT
>TRBD1|-|TRBV28|15|TRBJ2-7
CASSFGDRGVYEQYF
TGTGCCAGCAGTTTTGGGGACAGGGGGGTCTACGAGCAGTACTTC
>-|-|TRBV14|12|TRBJ2-4
CASSQDWDIQYF
TGTGCCAGCAGCCAAGATTGGGACATTCAGTACTTC
>TRBD1|-|TRBV19|15|TRBJ1-1
CASSPDRGRNTEAFF
TGTGCCAGTAGTCCAGACAGGGGGCGGAACACTGAAGCTTTCTTT
>TRBD2|once|TRBV9|17|TRBJ2-5
CASSVVGTSVPQETQYF
TGTGCCAGCAGCGTCGTCGGGACTAGCGTTCCGCAAGAGACCCAGTACTTC
>TRBD2|few|TRBV10-3|14|TRBJ2-7
CAISGGTSGYEQYF
TGTGCCATCAGTGGGGGGACTAGCGGTTACGAGCAGTACTTC
>-|-|TRBV5-1|19|TRBJ2-5
CASSLGRTMVGNGQETQYF
TGCGCCAGCAGCTTGGGCCGTACCATGGTGGGAAACGGACAAGAGACCCAGTACTTC
>-|few|TRBV29-1|12|TRBJ2-5
CSVGGAEETQYF
TGCAGCGTTGGAGGGGCCGAAGAGACCCAGTACTTC
>-|-|TRBV9|15|TRBJ2-5
CASSTSAGYEETQYF
TGTGCCAGCAGCACATCCGCAGGGTATGAGGAGACCCAGTACTTC
>-|many|TRBV20-1|16|TRBJ2-2
CSARAPGLVNTGELFF
TGCAGTGCTAGGGCCCCGGGACTGGTGAACACCGGGGAGCTGTTTTTT
>-|many|TRBV6-5|17|TRBJ2-2
CASSYHQGGGGTGELFF
TGTGCCAGCAGTTACCATCAGGGTGGTGGGGGGACCGGGGAGCTGTTTTTT
>TRBD2|many|TRBV10-3|13|TRBJ2-1
CAIAGAKYNEQFF
TGTGCCATAGCGGGGGCAAAATACAATGAGCAGTTCTTC
>-|-|TRBV4-1|13|TRBJ2-2
CASSRLDTGELFF
TGCGCCAGCAGCCGCCTGGACACCGGGGAGCTGTTTTTT
>TRBD2|few|TRBV4-3|16|TRBJ2-5
CASSQWTSGPLETQYF
TGCGCCAGCAGCCAATGGACTAGCGGGCCGTTGGAGACCCAGTACTTC
>-|few|TRBV12-3/TRBV12-4|11|TRBJ2-1
CASQMSNEQFF
TGTGCCAGCCAAATGAGCAATGAGCAGTTCTTC
>TRBD1|few|TRBV27|13|TRBJ1-6
CASSGTGGAPLHF
TGTGCCAGCAGTGGTACAGGGGGTGCACCCCTCCACTTT
>-|few|TRBV5-1|12|TRBJ2-5
CASSHDRETQYF
TGCGCCAGCAGCCATGACCGGGAGACCCAGTACTTC